The 22 T cell receptor beta chains presented below share a single source sample, sequenced in a study of CD8 T cells in ankylosing spondylitis (dated by TCRdb to the late 2010s). Libraries were built with 5' RACE. The sample was run on an Illumina HiSeq 2500. In TCRdb, the public reads were trimmed at Q25 with fastp and aligned with MiXCR, with productive beta chains retained. Identical CDR3 protein sequences are pooled into one entry, listed with their most common genes and DNA. This sample lists about 140,000 distinct CDR3 sequences; about an eighth were detected once. The ten largest clones represent about 3.8% of the sample. What was sequenced was blood, either unsorted or a sorted T cell fraction (not recorded which). These TCRs come from a female donor with ankylosing spondylitis or in good health (not recorded which).

This clonotype has ten or more counts. The chain employs TRBV20-1 and TRBJ2-1; D is possibly TRBD1 (5 bases). CDR1 is DFQATT, CDR2 SNEGSKA, per germline (reference sequence). This CDR3 has 14 residues. The V and J ends lost 7 bases and 1 base respectively, with 14 bases between them. The CDR3 loop reads CSVQGGGSYNEQFF. CDR3 in DNA: TGCAGTGTTCAGGGTGGCGGATCCTACAATGAGCAGTTCTTC.

In this sample, this clonotype turned up a few times. The J gene is TRBJ1-4, the V gene TRBV6-1; no reliable D call. CDR1 MNHNS and CDR2 SASEGT come from the germline V gene. The CDR3 totals 15 residues. V dropped 5 bases and J dropped 5 bases, with 15 bases sitting between them. As DNA, the CDR3 is TGTGCCAGCAGTCCGCCAGAAGGAGGGAATGAAAAACTGTTTTTT. Translated: CASSPPEGGNEKLFF.

This clonotype was counted ten times or more. The rearrangement links TRBV5-1 to TRBJ2-1; D is perhaps TRBD1 (5 bases). The germline V gene has CDR1 SGHRS and CDR2 YFSETQ. The CDR3 extends over 14 amino acids. V gave up 3 bases and J gave up 1 base, with 8 bases separating them. The CDR3 protein is CASSSDSSYNEQFF. CDR3 in DNA: TGCGCCAGCAGCTCCGACAGTTCCTACAATGAGCAGTTCTTC.

This clonotype has at least ten counts. The genes are TRBV24-1 and TRBJ2-5; TRBD1 is a possible D gene (6 bases). This CDR3 comprises 17 residues. Looked up from germline, CDR1 is KGHDR and CDR2 is SFDVKD. Deletions cut 3 bases from V and 4 bases from J, with 20 bases between. The chain's CDR3 is CATSDPKTGEWTETQYF. Written as DNA, the CDR3 is TGTGCCACCAGTGATCCTAAGACAGGCGAGTGGACAGAGACCCAGTACTTC.

This clonotype was observed at least ten times. The chain has TRBV20-1 and TRBJ2-1, with 10 bases lining up with TRBD2. The V and J ends lost 5 bases and 4 bases, in that order; junction bases with no gene match: 11. This CDR3 comprises 16 residues. Germline CDR1 DFQATT, CDR2 SNEGSKA (reference sequence). CDR3 nucleotide sequence: TGCAGTGCTTCTCTCTTAGCGGGAGGCCCATACAATGAGCAGTTCTTC. It is translated as CSASLLAGGPYNEQFF.

This clonotype was observed many times. The chain carries TRBV27 and TRBJ1-2, with D possibly TRBD1 on 6 matching bases. Trimming left V 3 bases short and J 5 bases short, with 10 bases between. CDR1 is MNHEY and CDR2 is SMNVEV in the germline V gene (reference sequence). The CDR3 has 13 residues. This chain's CDR3 is CASSLQGRYGYTF. The CDR3 region has the DNA TGTGCCAGCAGTTTGCAGGGGCGATATGGCTACACCTTC.

This clonotype was recorded at least ten times. CDR3 residues: CASSQIQAYPYNEQFF. The CDR3 DNA reads as TGTGCCAGCAGCCAAATACAGGCCTATCCCTACAATGAGCAGTTCTTC. The gene calls are TRBV14 and TRBJ2-1; a possible D gene is TRBD1 (5 bases). Germline assignment: CDR1 SGHDN and CDR2 FVKESK. Trimming removed 2 bases at V and 2 bases at J, with 13 bases between. The CDR3 sequence is 16 residues long.

This clonotype was counted at least ten times. The J gene is TRBJ2-1, the V gene TRBV7-2, with D possibly TRBD2 on 6 matching bases. The V and J ends lost 5 bases and 10 bases respectively, with 15 bases between them. CDR1 and CDR2 (germline): SGHTA, FQGNSA. The CDR3 is made up of 13 amino acids. In DNA form, the CDR3 reads TGTGCCAGCAGCCCCTACCGGGAGATGGAGCAGTTCTTC. This translates into CASSPYREMEQFF.

In this sample, this clonotype turned up many times. DNA for the CDR3: TGCAGTGGACGGCGGGAGTCACGGCACAATGAGCAGTTCTTC. Translation gives CSGRRESRHNEQFF. The chain links TRBV29-1 to TRBJ2-1, with 7 bases identical to TRBD2. Germline lookup yields CDR1 SQVTM and CDR2 ANQGSEA. The CDR3 totals 14 residues.

V gene TRBV29-1 combines with J gene TRBJ2-1, with a tentative D call TRBD1 (6 bases). Germline lookup yields CDR1 SQVTM and CDR2 ANQGSEA. V lost 6 bases and J 6 bases, leaving 9 bases between the germline ends. This CDR3 has 11 amino acids. CDR3 in DNA: TGCAGCGTGAACAGGGCCAATGAGCAGTTCTTC. Translating it yields CSVNRANEQFF.

This clonotype was recorded many times. V usage is TRBV5-1 and J usage is TRBJ2-2, with D tentatively TRBD1 (5 bases). The CDR3 spans 15 residues. The V and J ends lost 4 bases and 0 bases respectively, with 10 bases between them. Looked up from germline, CDR1 is SGHRS and CDR2 is YFSETQ. This chain's CDR3 is CASSATVPNTGELFF. The CDR3 DNA follows: TGCGCCAGCAGCGCGACAGTCCCGAACACCGGGGAGCTGTTTTTT.

This clonotype was detected ten times or more. The V and J genes are TRBV5-1 and TRBJ1-1; D ambiguous. Germline V gene data show CDR1 as SGHRS and CDR2 as YFSETQ. This CDR3 is built from 14 residues. Trimming took 6 bases from V and 1 from J, leaving 13 bases between them. The CDR3, as DNA: TGCGCCAGCACCCGGATGAATGGGAACACTGAAGCTTTCTTT. Encoded protein: CASTRMNGNTEAFF. The variable domain in full, with the rest retrieved from reference TRBV5-1 and TRBJ1-1, is KAGVTQTPRYLIKTRGQQVTLSCSPISGHRSVSWYQQTPGQGLQFLFEYFSETQRNKGNFPGRFSGRQFSNSRSEMNVSTLELGDSALYLCASTRMNGNTEAFFGQGTRLTVV.

The table lists this clonotype with many counts. This chain links TRBV5-4 with TRBJ1-2, with a possible D match to TRBD1 (5 bases). The CDR3 length is 15 residues. Trimming removed 0 bases at V and 4 bases at J, with 13 bases between. Germline V gene data show CDR1 as SGHNT and CDR2 as YYREEE (reference sequence). CDR3 nucleotides: TGTGCCAGCAGCTTGGACGACAGTACCTCCTATGGCTACACCTTC. Protein product: CASSLDDSTSYGYTF.

In this sample, this clonotype turned up many times. V gene TRBV13 combines with J gene TRBJ2-7, with D perhaps matching TRBD2 (6 bases). The germline V gene has CDR1 PRHDT and CDR2 FYEKMQ (reference sequence). Trimming shortened V by 2 bases and J by 7 bases, and 18 bases separated the two germline ends. The CDR3 runs 15 residues. CDR3 sequence reads: CASSLRDSGINEQYF. As DNA, the CDR3 is TGTGCCAGCAGCTTACGGGATAGCGGAATTAATGAGCAGTACTTC.

This clonotype was observed many times. The chain carries TRBV7-2 and TRBJ1-3, with 8 bases lining up with TRBD1. Germline V gene data show CDR1 as SGHTA and CDR2 as FQGNSA. The ends lost 5 bases at V and 2 bases at J; junction bases unmatched: 5. The CDR3 spans 15 residues. As DNA, the CDR3 is TGTGCCAGCAGCCCTGACAGGGGACCTGGAAACACCATATATTTT. It is translated as CASSPDRGPGNTIYF.

The chain uses TRBV20-1 and TRBJ1-6; D possibly corresponds to TRBD1 (6 bases). The length of the CDR3 is 16 residues. V was clipped by 6 bases and J by 12 bases, with 27 bases between them. The V gene's germline CDR1 is DFQATT and CDR2 SNEGSKA (reference sequence). The CDR3 sequence is CSALGTLLWSFEPLHF. The CDR3 DNA reads as TGCAGTGCGCTGGGGACACTTCTTTGGTCGTTTGAACCCCTCCACTTT.

V is TRBV7-2 and J is TRBJ2-5; 8 bases are shared with TRBD1. J gave up 0 bases and V 5 bases, and 5 bases lay outside the gene matches. Germline lookup yields CDR1 SGHTA and CDR2 FQGNSA. There are 15 residues in the CDR3. The CDR3 protein is CASSRRTGHQETQYF. The DNA of the CDR3 is TGTGCCAGCAGCCGAAGGACAGGGCACCAAGAGACCCAGTACTTC.

This clonotype turned up a few times. The chain carries TRBV5-1 and TRBJ2-7; D may be TRBD1 (5 bases). CDR1 is SGHRS, CDR2 YFSETQ, per germline. This CDR3 comprises 14 residues. The ends were cut back, 4 bases at V and 0 bases at J, with 11 bases in the middle. CDR3 in amino acids: CASSHRQSSYEQYF. The CDR3 coding sequence is TGCGCCAGCAGCCATAGACAGAGCTCCTACGAGCAGTACTTC.

This clonotype has only a few counts. CDR3 DNA: TGCGCCAGCAAAGAACCTAGCGGGGGGGACAATGAGCAGTTCTTC. Its translation: CASKEPSGGDNEQFF. This chain connects TRBV5-1 to TRBJ2-1, with TRBD2 identical over 12 bases. The CDR3 has 15 amino acids. CDR1 is SGHRS, CDR2 YFSETQ, per germline. V was clipped by 6 bases and J by 5 bases; unmatched bases: 6. Looking up the rest from reference TRBV5-1 and TRBJ2-1 gives the full variable domain: KAGVTQTPRYLIKTRGQQVTLSCSPISGHRSVSWYQQTPGQGLQFLFEYFSETQRNKGNFPGRFSGRQFSNSRSEMNVSTLELGDSALYLCASKEPSGGDNEQFFGPGTRLTVL.

About this clonotype itself: A much bigger clone sits one base away, suggesting this may be a read error. This chain uses TRBV11-2 with TRBJ2-3; D not certain. The CDR3 extends over 13 amino acids. Germline values: CDR1 SGHAT, CDR2 FQNNGV. Trimming pared 0 bases from V and 2 bases from J, leaving 3 bases between. CDR3 sequence reads: CASSLEPTDTQYF. In DNA form, the CDR3 reads TGTGCCAGCAGCTTAGAGCCCACAGATACGCAGTATTTT.

This clonotype was found many times. At one of its ends the junction is not consistent with the germline gene, which may arise from a read error. This sequence joins TRBV29-1 and TRBJ2-5; 9 bases are shared with TRBD2. Germline CDR1 and CDR2: SQVTM and ANQGSEA. The CDR3 is made up of 13 amino acids. CDR3 protein: CSVKDSGGETQYF. The CDR3 DNA is TGCAGCGTTAAAGATAGCGGGGGCGAGACCCAGTACTTC.

This clonotype has a count of ten or more. This chain links TRBV7-9 with TRBJ1-4, with 9 bases lining up with TRBD1. The CDR3 contains 14 residues. The V and J ends lost 4 bases and 5 bases, in that order; junction bases with no gene match: 2. Looked up from germline, CDR1 is SEHNR and CDR2 is FQNEAQ (reference sequence). CDR3 coding DNA: TGTGCCAGCAGCTCCGACAGGGGGAATGAAAAACTGTTTTTT. Amino acids: CASSSDRGNEKLFF.